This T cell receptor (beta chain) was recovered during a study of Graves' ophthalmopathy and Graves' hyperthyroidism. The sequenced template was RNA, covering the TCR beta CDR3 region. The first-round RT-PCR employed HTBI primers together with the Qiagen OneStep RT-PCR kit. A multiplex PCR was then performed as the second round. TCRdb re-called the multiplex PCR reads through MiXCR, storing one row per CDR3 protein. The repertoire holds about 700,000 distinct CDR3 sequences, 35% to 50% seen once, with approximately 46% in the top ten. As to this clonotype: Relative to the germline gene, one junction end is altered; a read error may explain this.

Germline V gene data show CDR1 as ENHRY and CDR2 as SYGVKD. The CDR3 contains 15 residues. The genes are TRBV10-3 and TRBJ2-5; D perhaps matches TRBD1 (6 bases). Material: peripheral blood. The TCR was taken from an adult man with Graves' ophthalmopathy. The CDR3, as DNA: TGTGCCAGCAGTTACCTCCGGGACATTAAGGAGACCCAGTACTTC. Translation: CASSYLRDIKETQYF.